Shown below are 29 T cell receptor beta chains from a single sample sequenced in a study of blood T cell repertoires in COVID-19. Sequenced by immunoSEQ multiplex PCR; TCRdb stores in-frame clones only, minus some. The sample holds approximately 230,000 clones, 86% seen once. The sequenced sample was peripheral blood. These receptor sequences come from a man younger than 40 who had recovered from COVID-19.

V and J are TRBV14 and TRBJ2-3, with 7 bases aligning to TRBD2. The CDR3 is made up of 15 amino acids. The germline V gene has CDR1 SGHDN and CDR2 FVKESK. The V gene end was trimmed by 2 bases and the J gene end by 4 bases; junction bases not matched to a gene: 6. The CDR3, as DNA: TGTGCCAGCAGCCAATTAAGGCTAGCGGCAGATACGCAGTATTTT. It translates to CASSQLRLAADTQYF.

J is TRBJ1-2 and V is TRBV7-2, with D maybe TRBD1 (5 bases). The germline V gene has CDR1 SGHTA and CDR2 FQGNSA. Trimming left V 5 bases short and J 2 bases short, with 12 bases between. This CDR3 is 14 amino acids long. CDR3 bases: TGTGCCAGCAGCCCGGGGGACCCCAACTATGGCTACACCTTC. Its translation is CASSPGDPNYGYTF.

The chain joins TRBV11-2 to TRBJ2-5; unclear D gene. Germline CDR1 SGHAT, CDR2 FQNNGV. The length of the CDR3 is 15 residues. V was shortened by 2 bases and J by 5 bases, with 15 bases between the two germline ends. The CDR3 sequence is CASSLPSDLRETQYF. CDR3 bases: TGTGCCAGCAGCTTACCGAGCGACCTTCGGGAGACCCAGTACTTC.

The chain couples TRBV9 to TRBJ2-3, with 11 positions matching TRBD2. With 4 bases clipped from V and 0 bases from J, the junction kept 13 bases outside the gene matches. Germline CDR1 reads SGDLS; CDR2 reads YYNGEE. This CDR3 contains 19 residues. The CDR3 sequence is CASSPEGTSGTSSTDTQYF. In DNA form, the CDR3 reads TGTGCCAGCAGCCCCGAAGGGACTAGCGGAACGTCTAGCACAGATACGCAGTATTTT.

The V call is TRBV5-6, the J call TRBJ1-2, with D tentatively TRBD1 (5 bases). Germline-derived CDR1 and CDR2 are SGHDT and YYEEEE. CDR3 size: 13 residues. Trimming cost V 3 bases and J 8 bases, with 14 bases left between them. This chain's CDR3 is CASSSGGVKGYTF. In DNA, the CDR3 is TGTGCCAGCAGCTCTGGGGGGGTGAAAGGCTACACCTTC.

This rearrangement joins TRBV19 to TRBJ1-5, with 7 bases identical to TRBD1. The CDR3 runs 16 residues. The germline V gene has CDR1 LNHDA and CDR2 SQIVND (reference sequence). The V segment lost 5 bases and the J segment 0 bases; nucleotides outside the gene matches: 7. CDR3 sequence (DNA): TGTGCCAGTAGTGACAGGGTCTTCAATAGCAATCAGCCCCAGCATTTT. Amino acids: CASSDRVFNSNQPQHF.

This chain connects TRBV6-5 to TRBJ1-3; maybe TRBD1 (5 bases). From germline, CDR1 is MNHEY and CDR2 SVGAGI. V shed 5 bases and J shed 6 bases, with 17 bases lying between them. This CDR3 is 15 amino acids long. The CDR3 reads CASSTVDRNLNTIYF. The CDR3, as DNA: TGTGCCAGCAGTACTGTAGACAGAAACCTAAACACCATATATTTT.

This clone has just one count. V usage is TRBV10-3 and J usage is TRBJ2-1, with D possibly being TRBD1 (6 bases). The CDR3 loop spans 14 amino acids. Germline loops: CDR1 ENHRY, CDR2 SYGVKD. The germline V and J ends were trimmed by 5 bases and 6 bases, with 14 bases remaining between them. The CDR3 region is CAISLQGTSNEQFF. CDR3 DNA sequence: TGTGCCATCAGTTTACAAGGGACATCCAATGAGCAGTTCTTC.

The V call is TRBV10-2, the J call TRBJ2-7; 10 bases match TRBD2. The CDR3 covers 19 residues. J lost 0 bases, V lost 0 bases, and 11 bases had no gene match. CDR1 is WSHSY, CDR2 SAAADI, per germline. The CDR3 is CASSESFRATSGASYEQYF. CDR3 sequence (DNA): TGCGCCAGCAGTGAGTCGTTTAGAGCAACTAGCGGGGCCTCCTACGAGCAGTACTTC.

This clone was recorded only once. The chain recombines TRBV9 with TRBJ1-1; D ambiguous. Germline assignment: CDR1 SGDLS and CDR2 YYNGEE. Trimming removed 3 bases at V and 4 bases at J, with 10 bases between. This CDR3 comprises 13 residues. CDR3 sequence reads: CASSAPVSTEAFF. The CDR3 DNA follows: TGTGCCAGCAGCGCCCCCGTATCCACTGAAGCTTTCTTT.

V gene TRBV6-5 combines with J gene TRBJ2-5; D might be TRBD2 (6 bases). There are 16 residues in the CDR3. Germline V gene data show CDR1 as MNHEY and CDR2 as SVGAGI. Trimming shortened V by 0 bases and J by 5 bases, and 16 bases separated the two germline ends. Here the CDR3 reads CASSYSMVREWETQYF. Here the CDR3 DNA reads TGTGCCAGCAGTTACTCGATGGTACGGGAGTGGGAGACCCAGTACTTC.

CDR3 protein: CASSRTRSNQPQHF. For the CDR3, the DNA is TGTGCCAGCAGCCGTACGCGTAGCAATCAGCCCCAGCATTTT. The chain links TRBV4-2 to TRBJ1-5; D ambiguous. CDR3 length: 14 residues. From germline, CDR1 is LGHNA and CDR2 YNFKEQ. V shed 4 bases and J shed 0 bases, with 7 bases lying between them.

CDR3 nucleotides: TGTGCCAGCAGCCTCACCGGGACAGGGGGCGGTGGCTACACCTTC. This gives the protein CASSLTGTGGGGYTF. This chain uses TRBV14 with TRBJ1-2; 12 bases are a match to TRBD1. CDR1 is SGHDN, CDR2 FVKESK, per germline. The ends lost 4 bases at V and 7 bases at J; junction bases unmatched: 7. CDR3 size: 15 residues.

The chain joins TRBV25-1 to TRBJ1-2, with D possibly TRBD1 on 5 matching bases. This CDR3 has 13 amino acids. The germline gives CDR1 MGHDK, CDR2 SYGVNS. V lost 8 bases, J lost 3 bases, and 13 bases lay in between. Here the CDR3 reads CASSRGGYYGYTF. CDR3 DNA: TGTGCCAGCTCCCGGGGGGGGTACTATGGCTACACCTTC.

The chain recombines TRBV6-6 with TRBJ2-4, with 8 positions matching TRBD2. The CDR3 spans 15 residues. CDR1 and CDR2 (germline): MNHNY, SVGAGI (reference sequence). Germline trimming cut 7 bases from V and 1 base from J; bases unmatched to any gene: 6. Here the CDR3 reads CASTLGGAAKNIQYF. The CDR3 bases are TGTGCCAGCACTCTCGGGGGGGCGGCCAAAAACATTCAGTACTTC.

The genes are TRBV5-1 and TRBJ2-5; 12 bases are shared with TRBD2. The CDR3 runs to 18 residues. J lost 0 bases, V lost 0 bases, and 6 bases had no gene match. Per the germline V gene, CDR1 is SGHRS and CDR2 is YFSETQ. The CDR3 region is CASSLAATSGGYQETQYF. In DNA, the CDR3 is TGCGCCAGCAGCTTGGCGGCCACTAGCGGGGGGTACCAAGAGACCCAGTACTTC.

Only a few counts were recorded for this clone. V and J are TRBV5-6 and TRBJ2-5; 7 bases fit TRBD1. V shed 8 bases, J shed 1 base, and the junction held 11 bases outside the gene matches. The CDR3 is 15 amino acids. Germline V gene lookup returns CDR1 SGHDT and CDR2 YYEEEE. The CDR3 protein is CASHRGRLGQETQYF. The DNA of the CDR3 is TGTGCCAGTCACAGGGGAAGGTTGGGCCAAGAGACCCAGTACTTC.

The chain joins TRBV21-1 to TRBJ1-1. TRBV21-1 is deemed a pseudogene. This CDR3 has 15 amino acids. The CDR3 nucleotides read TGTGCCAGCAGCAAAGGGGAGGGGCGTGTGACTGAAGCTTTCTTT. Protein product: CASSKGEGRVTEAFF.

This chain uses TRBV7-9 with TRBJ1-4, with TRBD1 identical over 12 bases. Trimming removed 5 bases from V and 5 bases from J; junction bases left unmatched: 9. The CDR3 consists of 17 residues. Germline loops: CDR1 SEHNR, CDR2 FQNEAQ (reference sequence). The CDR3 sequence: CASSGRDRGLFNEKLFF. The CDR3 DNA reads TGTGCCAGCAGCGGGCGGGACAGGGGGCTCTTCAATGAAAAACTGTTTTTT.

CDR3 in DNA: TGTGCCAGCAGCCAAGCCCTTTTGTCGACCCTGCTTGGCGGGGGGGCATGCGAGCAGTACTTC. It yields the protein CASSQALLSTLLGGGACEQYF. This chain joins TRBV3-1 (or the pseudogene TRBV3-2) and TRBJ2-7; 9 bases are a match to TRBD2. J was trimmed by 6 bases and V by 1 base; bases with no gene match: 25. The CDR3 sequence is 21 residues long. Per the germline V gene, CDR1 is LGHDT and CDR2 is YNNKEL (reference sequence).

The chain employs TRBV15 and TRBJ1-2; weak D call: TRBD1 (5 bases). Germline V gives CDR1 LNHNV, CDR2 YYDKDF (reference sequence). The CDR3 contains 14 residues. V gave up 2 bases and J gave up 7 bases, with 14 bases separating them. CDR3 in DNA: TGTGCCACCAGCAGATTGGGGCCGGAGGGTGGCTACACCTTC. Translated, it gives CATSRLGPEGGYTF.

The chain couples TRBV6-5 to TRBJ2-7, with a weak D call TRBD1 (5 bases). CDR1 MNHEY and CDR2 SVGAGI come from the germline V gene. V was pared by 4 bases and J by 4 bases, with 11 bases between. This CDR3 is 13 amino acids long. The CDR3 DNA follows: TGTGCCAGCAGTTCCGGACAAACTTACGAGCAGTACTTC. Translated: CASSSGQTYEQYF.

The chain recombines TRBV5-1 with TRBJ2-5; 9 bases line up with TRBD2. The V gene end was trimmed by 6 bases and the J gene end by 5 bases; junction bases not matched to a gene: 14. The CDR3 covers 16 residues. The V gene's germline CDR1 is SGHRS and CDR2 YFSETQ. The CDR3 DNA is TGCGCCAGCACCCCACTAGGAGCGGGGGGTAAGGAGACCCAGTACTTC. Amino acid sequence: CASTPLGAGGKETQYF.

V and J are TRBV11-2 and TRBJ1-1; D is ambiguous. This CDR3 comprises 11 residues. Germline V gene lookup returns CDR1 SGHAT and CDR2 FQNNGV. Deletions cut 1 base from V and 11 bases from J, with 8 bases between. The CDR3 protein is CASSLVIGAFF. Written as DNA, the CDR3 is TGTGCCAGCAGCTTAGTGATTGGCGCTTTCTTT. Variable domain in full (rest from reference TRBV11-2 and TRBJ1-1): EAGVAQSPRYKIIEKRQSVAFWCNPISGHATLYWYQQILGQGPKLLIQFQNNGVVDDSQLPKDRFSAERLKGVDSTLKIQPAKLEDSAVYLCASSLVIGAFFGQGTRLTVV.

This chain uses TRBV6-6 with TRBJ2-7, with 8 bases aligning to TRBD1. With V trimmed by 0 bases and J by 4 bases, 8 bases remained unmatched. The CDR3 consists of 16 residues. Germline V gene data show CDR1 as MNHNY and CDR2 as SVGAGI (reference sequence). CDR3 sequence reads: CASSYSGTGEGYEQYF. The DNA of the CDR3 is TGTGCCAGCAGTTACTCAGGGACAGGAGAGGGGTACGAGCAGTACTTC.

This clone appeared once. The chain carries TRBV9 and TRBJ2-2; 11 bases align to TRBD2. V lost 1 base and J lost 3; bases outside the gene matches: 8. This CDR3 contains 18 residues. Looked up from germline, CDR1 is SGDLS and CDR2 is YYNGEE. The CDR3 DNA reads as TGTGCCAGCAGCGTAACGGGGCTAGCGGGGGGCTACACCGGGGAGCTGTTTTTT. This codes for CASSVTGLAGGYTGELFF. The full variable domain, rest sourced from reference TRBV9 and TRBJ2-2, is DSGVTQTPKHLITATGQRVTLRCSPRSGDLSVYWYQQSLDQGLQFLIQYYNGEERAKGNILERFSAQQFPDLHSELNLSSLELGDSALYFCASSVTGLAGGYTGELFFGEGSRLTVL.

This chain joins TRBV2 and TRBJ2-3, with TRBD2 identical over 11 bases. Per germline, CDR1 SNHLY and CDR2 FYNNEI. Trimming took 8 bases from V and 2 from J; bases not matched to a gene: 6. The length of the CDR3 is 15 residues. The CDR3 DNA follows: TGTGCCAGCCTTTTAGCGGGGGGGCTCACAGATACGCAGTATTTT. It encodes CASLLAGGLTDTQYF.

V gene TRBV30 combines with J gene TRBJ1-1, with unresolved D. The CDR3 consists of 11 residues. The V end lost 7 bases, the J end lost 3 bases, and 9 bases lay between the germline ends. Germline V gene lookup returns CDR1 GTSNPN and CDR2 SVGIG (reference sequence). The CDR3 is CASRLYTEAFF. The CDR3 DNA reads as TGTGCCTCCCGTCTGTACACTGAAGCTTTCTTT.

The gene calls are TRBV14 and TRBJ1-6; 7 nucleotides agree with TRBD1. Unmatched junction bases numbered 5, after V lost 4 bases and J lost 8 bases. The CDR3 length is 14 residues. Germline V gives CDR1 SGHDN, CDR2 FVKESK. CDR3: CASSLRQGDSPLHF. CDR3 DNA sequence: TGTGCCAGCAGCCTAAGACAGGGTGATTCACCCCTCCACTTT.